This T cell receptor (beta chain) was sequenced for a study of blood T cell repertoires in COVID-19. About the research overall: Samples of COVID-19 (acute and convalescent) were obtained from the United States, Italy and Spain. T cells, B-cell-depleted T cells, or PBMCs provided the cDNA or gDNA that served as material.

The protocol was immunoSEQ multiplex PCR, while the TCRdb copy is restricted to in-frame clones and leaves out a portion. This table has approximately 49,000 clones, 68% appearing once. The V segment lost 4 bases and the J segment 7 bases; nucleotides outside the gene matches: 5. The germline V gene has CDR1 SNHLY and CDR2 FYNNEI. The CDR3 runs to 15 residues. The gene calls are TRBV2 and TRBJ2-4, with 12 bases that match TRBD2. This TCR came from a woman in her 70s with acute or convalescent COVID-19. Material: peripheral blood. CDR3 in DNA: TGTGCCAGCAGTGTTCTAGCGGGAGGGGGGAACATTCAGTACTTC. Its translation: CASSVLAGGGNIQYF.